This TCR beta chain was retrieved from a study of neurological immune-mediated disorders (dated by TCRdb to about 2019). The study in broad terms: Among the roughly 34 multiple sclerosis patients, relapsing-remitting MS was present in roughly 30 and secondary progressive MS was present in 3. Of the 68 subjects in the cohort, about 14 were HAM/TSP patients, roughly 34 were multiple sclerosis patients, and 20 were healthy controls. Alongside PBMC samples, the set of about 100 TCR-beta libraries contained longitudinal samples, technical triplicates, and paired CD4+ and CD8+ T-cell subsets that had been sorted. Peripheral blood TCR-beta repertoires from patients with HTLV-I-associated myelopathy (HAM/TSP), patients with multiple sclerosis, and healthy controls were compared in the study using UMI-based sequencing. Findings and caveats that apply to the study as a whole: In a phylogenetic analysis, the repertoires of 18 out of 34 MS patients fell into a single cluster of related CDR3 sequences, pointing to a possible signature at the repertoire level. TCR clonal expansion was greatest in HAM/TSP patients and smallest in MS patients, who ranked below even healthy controls. No identical CDR3 amino acid sequences were found to be shared among expanded clones across subjects, suggesting that TCR-beta repertoires were private in all groups. No association of the MS cluster with clinical or MRI features was observed, and the need for larger cohorts was stated by the authors.

Libraries from unsorted PBMCs were made from 2 million PBMCs kept in RNAlater at -80 degrees C until RNA extraction. Multiple sclerosis patients were enrolled in a US clinical protocol evaluating disease progression by magnetic resonance imaging. PBMCs were separated from peripheral blood using Ficoll-Hypaque density gradient centrifugation and then cryopreserved in liquid nitrogen. This clonotype has ten or more counts. Its antigen remains undetermined. There are no base qualities to consult, and no much larger clone falls within one base. To synthesize cDNA, template-switch 5'RACE was performed with a primer carrying a 10-nucleotide random unique molecular identifier so that each TCR transcript was tagged. Each sequencing run produced over 160 million TCR-beta sequences covering 15-18 subjects. The RNeasy kit was used to extract total RNA. TCR-beta VDJ regions were amplified with primers for the TCR constant region and the 5'RACE anchor, using the KAPA Real-time Library Amplification kit. A first PCR added sample indexes and Illumina adaptors, and a second PCR then raised library yield. After Ampure bead purification, the TCR product of roughly 650 bp was size-selected on a 2% E-gel SizeSelection system. Before pooling, libraries had their quality checked on a Bioanalyzer, their concentration measured with Qubit, and their quantity determined with the Kapa Library Quantification kit. Paired-end 2 x 150 bp sequencing of the libraries was performed on an Illumina HiSeq 2500. To increase sequence diversity, about 24-32% phiX was spiked into each library pool. Under the source paper's analysis protocol: Quality-filtered reads were processed with the UMI-based MiGEC pipeline, which removed over 75% of raw TCR sequences during error correction. IMGT germline references were used for aligning VDJ genes, and each clonotype was defined as a unique CDR3 amino acid sequence together with its V-J genes. Clonal expansion, Shannon diversity and CDR3 relatedness (CalcPairwiseDistances, ClusterSamples) were evaluated with VDJtools, and phylogenetic trees were built with CLCbio workbench. A clone was classed as expanded if it had 8 or more unique UMIs, a cutoff based on coefficient-of-variation modelling across technical triplicates. In TCRdb, the public reads were trimmed at Q25 with fastp and aligned with MiXCR, with productive beta chains retained. Merged by CDR3 protein, the rows form single entries marked with the most common genes and DNA. TCRdb, rather than the study authors, made the V and J calls. This sample gives tens of thousands of distinct CDR3 sequences in total; about 4.1% of them show up just once. About 2.2% of the sample is taken by the ten largest.

Sequencing was carried out using PBMCs. The TCR originated in a man in his thirties or forties with multiple sclerosis.

The CDR3 has the sequence CSAREQEGVSNQPQHF. The nucleotide sequence reads TGCAGTGCTAGAGAGCAGGAGGGTGTTAGCAATCAGCCCCAGCATTTT. The rearranged segments are TRBV20-1 and TRBJ1-5; the D gene identity is not certain. CDR1 DFQATT and CDR2 SNEGSKA were looked up in the germline V gene (reference sequence). V is reduced by 0 bases and J by 0 bases, leaving a spacing of 12 bases between them. Reading from cysteine to phenylalanine, the CDR3 counts 16 amino acids. The CDR3 DNA has 48 bases and is translated from base 1.